The subject of this entry is one TCR beta chain. The assay was immunoSEQ multiplex PCR, and TCRdb's table has in-frame clones only and misses some. The sample carries 95,000 or so clones, about 95% recorded once. The data derive from a study of technical replicates of blood from several donors. This CDR3 is 16 amino acids long. The ends were cut back, 0 bases at V and 2 bases at J, with 17 bases in the middle. Germline V gene data show CDR1 as GTSNPN and CDR2 as SVGIG (reference sequence). The receptor was derived from a human donor in good health. Material: T cells isolated from PBMCs. The chain is built from TRBV30 and TRBJ2-7; D gene uncertain. The CDR3 spells CAWSVSMNYVAYEQYF. The CDR3 nucleotides read TGTGCCTGGAGTGTAAGCATGAATTATGTGGCCTACGAGCAGTACTTC.